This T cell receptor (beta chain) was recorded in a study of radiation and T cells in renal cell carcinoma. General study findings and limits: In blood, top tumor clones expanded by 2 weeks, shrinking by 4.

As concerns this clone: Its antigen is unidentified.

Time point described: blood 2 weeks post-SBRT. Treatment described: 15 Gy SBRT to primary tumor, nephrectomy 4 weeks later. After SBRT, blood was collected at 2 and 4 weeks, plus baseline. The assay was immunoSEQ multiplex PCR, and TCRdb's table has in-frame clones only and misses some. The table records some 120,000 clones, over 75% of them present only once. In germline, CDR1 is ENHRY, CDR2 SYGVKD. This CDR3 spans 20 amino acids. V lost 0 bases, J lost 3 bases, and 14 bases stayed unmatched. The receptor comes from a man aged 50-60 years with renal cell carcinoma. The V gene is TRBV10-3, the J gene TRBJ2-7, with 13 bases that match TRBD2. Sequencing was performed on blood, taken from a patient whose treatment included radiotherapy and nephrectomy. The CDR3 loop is CAISESPGGLAGSRNYEQYF. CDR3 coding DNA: TGTGCCATCAGTGAGTCACCGGGGGGACTAGCGGGGTCCCGCAACTACGAGCAGTACTTC.